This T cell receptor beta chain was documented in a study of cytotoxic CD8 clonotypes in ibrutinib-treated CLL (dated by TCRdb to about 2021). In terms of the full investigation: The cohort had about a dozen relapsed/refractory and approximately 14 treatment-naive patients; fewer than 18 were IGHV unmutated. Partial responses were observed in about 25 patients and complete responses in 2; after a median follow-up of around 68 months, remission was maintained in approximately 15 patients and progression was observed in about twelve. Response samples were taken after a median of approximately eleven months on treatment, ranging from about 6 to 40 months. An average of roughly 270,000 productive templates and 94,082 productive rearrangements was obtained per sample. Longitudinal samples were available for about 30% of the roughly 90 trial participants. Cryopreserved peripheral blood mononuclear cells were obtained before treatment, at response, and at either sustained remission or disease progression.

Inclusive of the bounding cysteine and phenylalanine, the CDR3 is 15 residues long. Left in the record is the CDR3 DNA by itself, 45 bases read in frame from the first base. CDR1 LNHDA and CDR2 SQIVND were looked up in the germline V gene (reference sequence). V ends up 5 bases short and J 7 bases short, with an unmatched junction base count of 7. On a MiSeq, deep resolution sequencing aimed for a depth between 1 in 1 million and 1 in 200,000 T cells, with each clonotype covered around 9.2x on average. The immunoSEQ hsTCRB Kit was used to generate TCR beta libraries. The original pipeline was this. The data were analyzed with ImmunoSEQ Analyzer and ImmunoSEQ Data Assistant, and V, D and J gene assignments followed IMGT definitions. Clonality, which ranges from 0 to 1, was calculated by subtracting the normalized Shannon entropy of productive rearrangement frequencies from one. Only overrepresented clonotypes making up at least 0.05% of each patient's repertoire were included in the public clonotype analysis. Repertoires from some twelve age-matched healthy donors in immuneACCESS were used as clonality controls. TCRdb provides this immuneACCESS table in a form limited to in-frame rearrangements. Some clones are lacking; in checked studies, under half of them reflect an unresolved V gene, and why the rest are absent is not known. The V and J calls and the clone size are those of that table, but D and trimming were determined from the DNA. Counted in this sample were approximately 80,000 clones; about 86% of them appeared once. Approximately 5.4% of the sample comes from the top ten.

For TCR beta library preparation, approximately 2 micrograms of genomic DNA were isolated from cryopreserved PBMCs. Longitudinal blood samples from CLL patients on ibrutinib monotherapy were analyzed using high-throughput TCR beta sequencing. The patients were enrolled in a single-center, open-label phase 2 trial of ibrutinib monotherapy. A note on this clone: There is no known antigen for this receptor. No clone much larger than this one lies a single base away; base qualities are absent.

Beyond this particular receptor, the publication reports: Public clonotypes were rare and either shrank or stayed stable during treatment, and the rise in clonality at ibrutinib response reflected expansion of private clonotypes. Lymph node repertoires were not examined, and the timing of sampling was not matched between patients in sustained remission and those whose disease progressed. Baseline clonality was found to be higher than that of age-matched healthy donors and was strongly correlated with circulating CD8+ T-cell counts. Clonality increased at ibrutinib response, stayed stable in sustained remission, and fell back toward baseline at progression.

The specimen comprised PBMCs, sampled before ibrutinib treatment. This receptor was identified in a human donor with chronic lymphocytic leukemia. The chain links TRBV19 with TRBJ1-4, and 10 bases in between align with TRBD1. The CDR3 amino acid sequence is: CASSFGTGVSEKLFF. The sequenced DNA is TGTGCCAGTAGTTTCGGGACAGGGGTGAGTGAAAAACTGTTTTTT.